The 11 T cell receptor beta chains presented below share a single source sample, sequenced in a study of CD8+ T cells in alopecia areata (dated by TCRdb to 2016 to 2019). Receptors were amplified or captured by the immunoSEQ multiplex PCR assay. RNA was extracted from all samples and reverse transcribed into cDNA, which served as template for TCR sequencing. TCRdb retrieved this table from immuneACCESS and kept in-frame rearrangements only. Not all clones are present; in checked studies, unresolved V genes account for under half, and no reason is known for the remainder. For this sample, under 350,000 clones appear and none is a singleton. 1.2% of the sample comes from the top ten. Pooled mouse cutaneous lymph node cells were stained for CD4, CD8alpha, NKG2D, NKG2ACE and other markers and were then sorted on a BD Influx. The sample consisted of CD4+ T cells sorted from a lymph node. Receptors originate from a C3H/HeJ mouse with alopecia areata. This strain possesses the MHC haplotype H2-k.

This clone has more than one count but fewer than ten. Gene names follow the mouse nomenclature. The read stops 4 residues short of the end of the CDR3; the missing end is completed from the germline J gene. The chain carries TRBV13-1 and TRBJ1-2; 12 bases are a match to TRBD1. The CDR3 consists of 14 residues. Germline lookup yields CDR1 NSHNY and CDR2 SYGAGN. CDR3 loop: CASSGDRGQSDYTF. CDR3 bases read: TGTGCCAGCAGTGGGGACAGGGGGCAGTCC.

For this clone: All gene names here are mouse names. The CDR3 is cut off 4 residues early in the read; its end comes from the germline J gene. The rearrangement uses TRBV13-1 and TRBJ2-2, with TRBD2 identical over 7 bases. Germline V gives CDR1 NSHNY, CDR2 SYGAGN. V shed 3 bases and J 0 bases; nucleotides not matched to a gene: 5. This CDR3 has 16 residues. CDR3 DNA (partial): TGTGCCAGCAGTGGGGTGGGGGGTTCAAACACCGGG. Protein sequence: CASSGVGGSNTG. The full CDR3 protein reads CASSGVGGSNTGQLYF.

On this clone: Mouse gene names and germline throughout. The read is 4 residues too short to cover the CDR3 end, so that end is filled in from the germline J gene. The chain links TRBV1 to TRBJ1-2; tentative D call: TRBD1 (5 bases). Trimming removed 4 bases from V and 2 bases from J, with 11 bases in between. The CDR3 is 14 amino acids. Germline values: CDR1 NSQYPW, CDR2 LRSPGD (reference sequence). The chain's CDR3 is CTCSGGGGNSDYTF. The sequenced CDR3 bases are TGCACCTGCAGTGGAGGTGGGGGGAACTCC.

In its sample, this clone was seen a few times. Gene names follow the mouse nomenclature. CDR3 in amino acids: CASSGGQVNYAEQFF. CDR3 DNA (partial): TGTGCCAGCAGTGGGGGACAGGTTAACTATGCT. The chain uses TRBV13-1 and TRBJ2-1, with TRBD1 matching 8 bases. The read terminates 4 residues before the CDR3 end, so the remaining end is supplied by the germline J gene. Germline values: CDR1 NSHNY, CDR2 SYGAGN. The V and J ends lost 3 bases and 0 bases, in that order; junction bases with no gene match: 2. This CDR3 has 15 residues.

Points on this clone: Gene labels here are mouse ones. The CDR3 is cut off 4 residues early in the read; its end comes from the germline J gene. Other nucleotide sequences in the sample specify the same CDR3. The rearrangement links TRBV19 to TRBJ2-7; D unresolved. The CDR3 has 12 residues. Germline loops: CDR1 FNHDT, CDR2 SITEND (reference sequence). Trimming left V 4 bases short and J 3 bases short, with 8 bases between. The CDR3 DNA, read in part, is TGTGCCAGCAGTCCTCACAGCTAT. It encodes CASSPHSY. The CDR3 in full is CASSPHSYEQYF. Based on the CDR3 plus reference TRBV19 and TRBJ2-7, the full variable domain is GGIITQTPKFLIGQEGQKLTLKCQQNFNHDTMYWYRQDSGKGLRLIYYSITENDLQKGDLSEGYDASREKKSSFSLTVTSAQKNEMAVFLCASSPHSYEQYFGPGTRLTVL.

Note on this clone: Gene names refer to mouse genes. The CDR3 is cut off 4 residues early in the read; its end comes from the germline J gene. The V and J genes are TRBV13-1 and TRBJ1-1, with TRBD1 matching over 9 bases. J gave up 4 bases and V 6 bases, and 7 bases lay outside the gene matches. Per the germline V gene, CDR1 is NSHNY and CDR2 is SYGAGN. This CDR3 has 14 residues. Partial CDR3 DNA: TGTGCCAGCAACCGGGACAGGGTATCCACA. Encoded protein: CASNRDRVST. Given in full, the CDR3 is CASNRDRVSTEVFF.

With respect to this clone: Gene names and germline match the mouse. The CDR3 end is not reached by the read, which stops 4 residues before it; the germline J gene fills it in. The chain employs TRBV31 and TRBJ1-1; a possible D gene is TRBD1 (5 bases). CDR1 and CDR2 from the germline V gene are GKSSPN and SITVG. This CDR3 has 12 residues. Trimming pared 0 bases from V and 4 bases from J, leaving 6 bases between. Incomplete CDR3 DNA: TGTGCCTGGAGTCTAGGGGTCACA. As protein: CAWSLGVT. The entire CDR3 protein reads CAWSLGVTEVFF.

The sample holds a few counts of this clone. Genes and germline are mouse. The CDR3 is cut off 4 residues early in the read; its end comes from the germline J gene. The chain links TRBV31 to TRBJ2-2; 7 nucleotides agree with TRBD1. V lost 0 bases to trimming and J lost 0 bases; unmatched junction nucleotides: 7. The CDR3 totals 17 residues. Per the germline V gene, CDR1 is GKSSPN and CDR2 is SITVG. The sequenced part of the CDR3 DNA is TGTGCCTGGAGTCTAACCGCCGGGACAGCAAACACCGGG. Translation gives CAWSLTAGTANTG. The complete CDR3 reads CAWSLTAGTANTGQLYF.

Worth noting for this clone: Genes here carry mouse names. The CDR3 goes on 4 residues after the read ends, and that part is filled in from the germline J gene. This chain uses TRBV13-1 with TRBJ1-2, with 7 bases identical to TRBD1. The CDR3 runs to 14 residues. Looked up from germline, CDR1 is NSHNY and CDR2 is SYGAGN. The V gene end was trimmed by 2 bases and the J gene end by 4 bases; junction bases not matched to a gene: 5. The CDR3 protein is CASSDQDRVSDYTF. The part of the CDR3 DNA that was read is TGTGCCAGCAGTGACCAAGACAGGGTCTCC.

Comments on this clone: Germline and genes here are mouse. The read ends 4 residues before the CDR3 terminus; that terminus is restored from the germline J gene. V gene TRBV5 combines with J gene TRBJ1-2, with TRBD1 as a possible D gene (5 bases). Germline CDR1 and CDR2: LGHNA and YNLKQL (reference sequence). Trimming removed 5 bases from V and 0 bases from J, with 10 bases in between. This CDR3 comprises 14 residues. This chain's CDR3 is CASSEDNSNSDYTF. CDR3 DNA (partial): TGTGCCAGCAGCGAGGACAATTCAAACTCC.

Concerning this clone: Here the gene names and germline are mouse. The CDR3 end falls 4 residues outside the read, so it is completed with the germline J gene. J is TRBJ1-1 and V is TRBV19; TRBD1 matches 7 bases. This CDR3 spans 13 amino acids. The J segment lost 3 bases and the V segment lost 2 bases, leaving 1 base of the junction unmatched. Germline values: CDR1 FNHDT, CDR2 SITEND (reference sequence). This CDR3 reads CASSMGTDTEVFF. CDR3 DNA (partial): TGTGCCAGCAGTATGGGGACAGACACA. The whole variable domain, remainder taken from reference TRBV19 and TRBJ1-1, is GGIITQTPKFLIGQEGQKLTLKCQQNFNHDTMYWYRQDSGKGLRLIYYSITENDLQKGDLSEGYDASREKKSSFSLTVTSAQKNEMAVFLCASSMGTDTEVFFGKGTRLTVV.